One and the same sample provided the 30 T cell receptor beta chains below, sequenced in a study of CD8 T cells in ankylosing spondylitis. TCRdb called the 5' RACE reads again in MiXCR, with one record for every CDR3 protein. The sample carries over 150,000 distinct CDR3 sequences, 9.5% to 15% recorded once. Sequences were obtained from blood, either unsorted or a sorted T cell fraction (not recorded which). Source of these receptors: a male donor with ankylosing spondylitis or in good health (not recorded which).

The table lists this clonotype with a count of one. J is TRBJ1-1 and V is TRBV5-4; D remains unclear. Germline lookup yields CDR1 SGHNT and CDR2 YYREEE (reference sequence). The CDR3 has 11 residues. V was clipped by 0 bases and J by 9 bases, with 6 bases between them. The CDR3 reads CASSLGPQAFF. In DNA form, the CDR3 reads TGTGCCAGCAGCTTGGGTCCGCAAGCTTTCTTT.

This clonotype was picked up a small number of times. The CDR3 nucleotides are TGTGCCAGCAAGCCAGGGTATCAAGAAAAACTGTTTTTT. Translation gives CASKPGYQEKLFF. The chain carries TRBV2 and TRBJ1-4; possibly TRBD1 for D (5 bases). V was cut by 7 bases and J by 8 bases, with 14 bases left in between. This CDR3 has 13 residues. The germline V gene has CDR1 SNHLY and CDR2 FYNNEI.

This clonotype came up many times. The germline gene is not matched at one end of the junction; a read error may be the cause. The V call is TRBV5-1, the J call TRBJ2-7, with 9 positions matching TRBD1. Germline loops: CDR1 SGHRS, CDR2 YFSETQ. This CDR3 has 14 amino acids. The CDR3 spells CASSFGTGNYEQYF. The CDR3 bases are TGTGCCAGCAGCTTCGGGACAGGGAACTACGAGCAGTACTTC.

This clonotype came up a few times. The CDR3 coding sequence is TGTGCCAGCAGTCCACGCCTCGGACTAGCGGGAGCAGATACGCAGTATTTT. Protein product: CASSPRLGLAGADTQYF. This chain links TRBV28 with TRBJ2-3; 13 positions match TRBD2. Trimming removed 5 bases from V and 4 bases from J; junction bases left unmatched: 9. Germline V gene data show CDR1 as MDHEN and CDR2 as SYDVKM. The CDR3 runs to 17 residues.

Ten or more counts support this clonotype. The chain recombines TRBV7-6 with TRBJ2-2; D not resolved. The CDR3 is 15 residues long. V gave up 5 bases and J gave up 2 bases, with 12 bases separating them. Per germline, CDR1 SGHVS and CDR2 FNYEAQ. CDR3 residues: CASSPHLSNTGELFF. DNA for the CDR3: TGTGCCAGCAGCCCCCATCTATCAAACACCGGGGAGCTGTTTTTT.

The chain recombines TRBV29-1 with TRBJ1-2, with 7 bases fitting TRBD1. The CDR3 consists of 15 residues. Germline values: CDR1 SQVTM, CDR2 ANQGSEA. V lost 4 bases, J lost 0 bases, and 8 bases stayed unmatched. CDR3 loop: CSVVGQITANYGYTF. CDR3 bases: TGCAGCGTTGTGGGACAGATTACCGCTAACTATGGCTACACCTTC. Using reference TRBV29-1 and TRBJ1-2 for the parts outside the CDR3, the full variable domain is SAVISQKPSRDICQRGTSLTIQCQVDSQVTMMFWYRQQPGQSLTLIATANQGSEATYESGFVIDKFPISRPNLTFSTLTVSNMSPEDSSIYLCSVVGQITANYGYTFGSGTRLTVV.

There are a few counts of this clonotype. This rearrangement joins TRBV4-1 to TRBJ1-5; D not certain. Trimming pared 3 bases from V and 5 bases from J, leaving 8 bases between. CDR3 length: 13 amino acids. Per germline, CDR1 MGHRA and CDR2 YSYEKL. In DNA form, the CDR3 reads TGCGCCAGCAGCCAGCTACTTGATCAGCCCCAGCATTTT. As protein: CASSQLLDQPQHF.

This clonotype was counted a few times. The rearrangement joins TRBV9 to TRBJ2-7; TRBD2 matches at 11 bases. The germline CDR1 and CDR2 sequences are SGDLS and YYNGEE. The ends lost 4 bases at V and 0 bases at J; junction bases unmatched: 6. CDR3 size: 16 residues. The CDR3 region has the DNA TGTGCCAGCAGCTCAACTAGCGGGAGTCCCTCCTACGAGCAGTACTTC. Amino acids: CASSSTSGSPSYEQYF.

The gene calls are TRBV14 and TRBJ2-1, with D hard to call. Germline CDR1 SGHDN, CDR2 FVKESK. The V end lost 4 bases, the J end lost 3 bases, and 7 bases lay between the germline ends. The length of the CDR3 is 13 residues. CDR3 nucleotide sequence: TGTGCCAGCAGCCCAAGGCACTACAATGAGCAGTTCTTC. Its protein is CASSPRHYNEQFF.

This clonotype has just a few counts. The genes are TRBV4-1 and TRBJ2-7, with a weak D call TRBD1 (6 bases). V shed 0 bases and J shed 3 bases, with 9 bases lying between them. CDR1 and CDR2 from the germline V gene are MGHRA and YSYEKL. CDR3 length equals 14 residues. CDR3 loop: CASSQENRDYEQYF. For the CDR3, the DNA is TGCGCCAGCAGCCAAGAGAACAGGGACTACGAGCAGTACTTC.

This clonotype has more than one count but fewer than ten. This chain links TRBV20-1 with TRBJ1-6; weak D call: TRBD1 (5 bases). The CDR3 contains 15 residues. Germline assignment: CDR1 DFQATT and CDR2 SNEGSKA (reference sequence). Trimming removed 6 bases from V and 5 bases from J, with 17 bases in between. The CDR3 region is CSAPLGGVDNSPLHF. The CDR3 DNA reads as TGCAGTGCGCCGCTCGGGGGGGTTGATAATTCACCCCTCCACTTT.

This CDR3 is CASSHPHPAGTGELFF. The CDR3 DNA sequence: TGTGCCAGCAGTCACCCCCATCCGGCGGGGACCGGGGAGCTGTTTTTT. The rearrangement joins TRBV11-2 to TRBJ2-2, with D possibly matching TRBD2 (6 bases). Germline V gene lookup returns CDR1 SGHAT and CDR2 FQNNGV. Trimming took off 6 bases at V and 5 bases at J, with 19 bases between the two ends. The CDR3 has 16 amino acids.

This clonotype was found a few times. Written as DNA, the CDR3 is TGTGCCAGCAGCTTAGGGGTTTACTCTGGAAACACCATATATTTT. Translation: CASSLGVYSGNTIYF. The chain recombines TRBV11-2 with TRBJ1-3, with D unclear. With 1 base removed from V and 0 bases from J, the gap between germline ends came to 7 bases. Per germline, CDR1 SGHAT and CDR2 FQNNGV. The CDR3 has 15 residues.

The genes are TRBV11-2 and TRBJ2-5, with D perhaps matching TRBD1 (6 bases). Germline loops: CDR1 SGHAT, CDR2 FQNNGV. Trimming took off 3 bases at V and 0 bases at J, with 11 bases between the two ends. The CDR3 contains 15 residues. For the CDR3, the DNA is TGTGCCAGCAGCTTGGGTACAGGGAACCAAGAGACCCAGTACTTC. This gives the protein CASSLGTGNQETQYF.

This clonotype was detected a few times. The chain combines TRBV14 with TRBJ1-6; 8 bases map to TRBD1. With V trimmed by 1 base and J by 6 bases, 2 bases remained unmatched. Per germline, CDR1 SGHDN and CDR2 FVKESK. CDR3 length equals 15 residues. The CDR3, as DNA: TGTGCCAGCAGCCAAGGGACAGGGATTAATTCACCCCTCCACTTT. Translation gives CASSQGTGINSPLHF.

This clonotype occurred a few times. The chain is built from TRBV7-9 and TRBJ2-7; 7 bases fit TRBD2. With V trimmed by 4 bases and J by 0 bases, 9 bases remained unmatched. The V gene's germline CDR1 is SEHNR and CDR2 FQNEAQ (reference sequence). This CDR3 comprises 16 residues. The DNA for the CDR3 is TGTGCCAGCAGCTGGGGGGGAGGGCCGAGCTCCTACGAGCAGTACTTC. This gives the protein CASSWGGGPSSYEQYF.

This clonotype was seen a handful of times. The genes are TRBV2 and TRBJ2-4, with 11 bases that match TRBD1. Germline V CDR1 and CDR2: SNHLY, FYNNEI. The CDR3 contains 16 residues. V lost 4 bases to trimming and J lost 0 bases; unmatched junction nucleotides: 2. CDR3 sequence (DNA): TGTGCCAGCAGTGGGACAGGGGGCATAGCCAAAAACATTCAGTACTTC. Translation gives CASSGTGGIAKNIQYF.

The rearrangement joins TRBV5-4 to TRBJ1-1; perhaps TRBD1 as D (6 bases). V lost 4 bases and J lost 5, with 15 bases in between. CDR1 and CDR2 from the germline V gene are SGHNT and YYREEE (reference sequence). The CDR3 totals 14 residues. The DNA of the CDR3 is TGTGCCAGCAGCGAGGGGGGGCCCGGTACTGAAGCTTTCTTT. Its protein is CASSEGGPGTEAFF.

The chain uses TRBV20-1 and TRBJ2-5, with D perhaps matching TRBD1 (6 bases). The V and J ends lost 7 bases and 0 bases respectively, with 9 bases between them. Germline loops: CDR1 DFQATT, CDR2 SNEGSKA (reference sequence). CDR3 length: 12 residues. The CDR3 protein is CSGYRDQETQYF. The CDR3 DNA reads TGCAGTGGGTACAGGGACCAAGAGACCCAGTACTTC.

The chain is built from TRBV11-2 and TRBJ2-2; D ambiguous. Germline V gene lookup returns CDR1 SGHAT and CDR2 FQNNGV. The CDR3 contains 17 residues. The germline V and J ends were trimmed by 0 bases and 0 bases, with 11 bases remaining between them. In nucleotides, the CDR3 is TGTGCCAGCAGCTTAGATCGGAGACCTACGAACACCGGGGAGCTGTTTTTT. This encodes CASSLDRRPTNTGELFF.

This clonotype showed up just a few times. The chain joins TRBV6-1 to TRBJ2-7; tentative D call: TRBD2 (6 bases). The CDR3 covers 13 residues. Germline V gives CDR1 MNHNS, CDR2 SASEGT. V was pared by 6 bases and J by 3 bases, with 12 bases between. In DNA, the CDR3 is TGTGCCAGCAGCAACGTCGGGGGCTACGAGCAGTACTTC. It translates to CASSNVGGYEQYF.

The CDR3 nucleotides are TGTGCCAGCAGCTTATGGGGACAGGGCACTGAAGCTTTCTTT. Its protein is CASSLWGQGTEAFF. The chain recombines TRBV11-2 with TRBJ1-1, with 9 positions matching TRBD1. V lost 2 bases to trimming and J lost 4 bases; unmatched junction nucleotides: 2. Germline CDR1 reads SGHAT; CDR2 reads FQNNGV. This CDR3 region has 14 residues.

A few counts support this clonotype. CDR3 nucleotides: TGCGCCAGTTTGGGACTGCATACGCAGTATTTT. Protein product: CASLGLHTQYF. V and J are TRBV4-1 and TRBJ2-3, with D possibly TRBD2 on 6 matching bases. V was shortened by 9 bases and J by 7 bases, with 11 bases between the two germline ends. CDR1 is MGHRA and CDR2 is YSYEKL in the germline V gene. This CDR3 spans 11 amino acids.

The chain has TRBV19 and TRBJ2-1; D call uncertain. The CDR3 spans 13 residues. CDR1 is LNHDA and CDR2 is SQIVND in the germline V gene (reference sequence). Trimming cost V 3 bases and J 7 bases, with 10 bases left between them. The DNA for the CDR3 is TGTGCCAGTAGTATGTCCCTGGGTAATGAGCAGTTCTTC. This encodes CASSMSLGNEQFF. Drawing the rest from reference TRBV19 and TRBJ2-1, the complete variable domain is DGGITQSPKYLFRKEGQNVTLSCEQNLNHDAMYWYRQDPGQGLRLIYYSQIVNDFQKGDIAEGYSVSREKKESFPLTVTSAQKNPTAFYLCASSMSLGNEQFFGPGTRLTVL.

The chain recombines TRBV6-4 with TRBJ2-1; 10 bases fit TRBD2. CDR1 MRHNA and CDR2 SNTAGT come from the germline V gene. The CDR3 runs to 21 residues. V trimming: 3 bases; J trimming: 0 bases; junction bases outside the gene matches: 17. The CDR3 region is CASSDSWGETSGPFSYNEQFF. CDR3 coding DNA: TGTGCCAGCAGTGATTCCTGGGGGGAGACTAGCGGGCCGTTCTCCTACAATGAGCAGTTCTTC.

The chain uses TRBV30 and TRBJ2-1; perhaps TRBD2 as D (5 bases). V lost 7 bases, J lost 3 bases, and 16 bases lay in between. The CDR3 is 14 amino acids. Germline V gene lookup returns CDR1 GTSNPN and CDR2 SVGIG (reference sequence). This CDR3 is CASYGLPNYNEQFF. The CDR3 DNA reads TGTGCCTCCTATGGACTTCCCAACTACAATGAGCAGTTCTTC.

The table lists this clonotype with many counts. The chain joins TRBV2 to TRBJ2-6; 11 bases line up with TRBD2. CDR3 length: 17 amino acids. Per the germline V gene, CDR1 is SNHLY and CDR2 is FYNNEI. The V gene end was trimmed by 6 bases and the J gene end by 2 bases; junction bases not matched to a gene: 6. CDR3 in DNA: TGTGCCAGCAGCTTTAGCGGGAGGGAGCCTGGGGCCAACGTCCTGACTTTC. Translated: CASSFSGREPGANVLTF.

This clonotype was observed a few times. This chain joins TRBV6-5 and TRBJ2-7, with D perhaps TRBD2 (6 bases). CDR1 and CDR2 from the germline V gene are MNHEY and SVGAGI. Trimming removed 1 base from V and 6 bases from J, with 10 bases in between. This CDR3 contains 13 residues. Written as DNA, the CDR3 is TGTGCCAGCAGTTACTTTATGGGGGGCGAGCAGTACTTC. Translated, it gives CASSYFMGGEQYF.

The rearrangement links TRBV29-1 to TRBJ2-7; D is perhaps TRBD1 or TRBD2 (5 bases each). Germline V gives CDR1 SQVTM, CDR2 ANQGSEA. The CDR3 loop spans 13 amino acids. Trimming took off 1 base at V and 4 bases at J, with 11 bases between the two ends. CDR3 sequence reads: CSVEVQGGYEQYF. In DNA, the CDR3 is TGCAGCGTTGAAGTGCAGGGCGGGTACGAGCAGTACTTC.

This rearrangement joins TRBV2 to TRBJ2-1; D might be TRBD1 or TRBD2, each matching 5 bases. Germline V lookup: CDR1 SNHLY, CDR2 FYNNEI. The length of the CDR3 is 16 residues. V shed 8 bases and J shed 9 bases, with 26 bases lying between them. Here the CDR3 reads CASAPTRDLGLTEQFF. The DNA for the CDR3 is TGTGCCAGCGCCCCGACCCGGGACCTAGGTCTCACTGAGCAGTTCTTC.